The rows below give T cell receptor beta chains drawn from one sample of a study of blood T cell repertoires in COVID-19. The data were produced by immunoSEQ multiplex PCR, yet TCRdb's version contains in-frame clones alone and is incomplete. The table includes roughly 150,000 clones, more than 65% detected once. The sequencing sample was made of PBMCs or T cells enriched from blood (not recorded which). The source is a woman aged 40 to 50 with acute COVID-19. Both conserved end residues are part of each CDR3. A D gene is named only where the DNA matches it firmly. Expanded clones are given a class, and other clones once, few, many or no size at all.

CDR3nt: TGTGCCATCAGTGACGGGACAGGGGTGCAGCCCCAGCATTTT; CDR3aa: CAISDGTGVQPQHF; d_gene: TRBD1; abundance: many; j_gene: TRBJ1-5; v_gene: TRBV10-3
CDR3nt: TGTGCCAGCAGCCAAGAAGTACAGACCACCGGGGAGCTGTTTTTT; CDR3aa: CASSQEVQTTGELFF; d_gene: .; abundance: .; j_gene: TRBJ2-2; v_gene: TRBV14
CDR3nt: TGTGCCAGCAGTTTAGCGGGAGCGAACACCGGGGAGCTGTTTTTT; CDR3aa: CASSLAGANTGELFF; d_gene: TRBD2; abundance: .; j_gene: TRBJ2-2; v_gene: TRBV25-1
CDR3nt: TGTGCCAGCAGCCAGGAACTAGCGGGAGCTCATTACAATGAGCAGTTCTTC; CDR3aa: CASSQELAGAHYNEQFF; d_gene: TRBD2; abundance: .; j_gene: TRBJ2-1; v_gene: TRBV4-2
CDR3nt: TGTGCCAGCAGTACAGGGGCGGGGTATGGCTACACCTTC; CDR3aa: CASSTGAGYGYTF; d_gene: TRBD1; abundance: many; j_gene: TRBJ1-2; v_gene: TRBV6-6
CDR3nt: TGCAGTGCTAGTGGCGGCCTAAACACCGGGGAGCTGTTTTTT; CDR3aa: CSASGGLNTGELFF; d_gene: .; abundance: .; j_gene: TRBJ2-2; v_gene: TRBV20-1
CDR3nt: TGTGCCAGCAGTTTGCTAGCGGGAGTGGACGAGCAGTACTTC; CDR3aa: CASSLLAGVDEQYF; d_gene: TRBD2; abundance: .; j_gene: TRBJ2-7; v_gene: TRBV6-6
CDR3nt: TGCGCCAGCAGTGCTAAAAATGAGCAGTTCTTC; CDR3aa: CASSAKNEQFF; d_gene: .; abundance: few; j_gene: TRBJ2-1; v_gene: TRBV10-2
CDR3nt: TGCGCCAGCAGCGGGGGCCTAGCGGGAGTAGGCAAAAACATTCAGTACTTC; CDR3aa: CASSGGLAGVGKNIQYF; d_gene: TRBD2; abundance: .; j_gene: TRBJ2-4; v_gene: TRBV5-1
CDR3nt: TGCAGCGTTGAAGATCGCCTATCCGGAGCTACAGATACGCAGTATTTT; CDR3aa: CSVEDRLSGATDTQYF; d_gene: .; abundance: .; j_gene: TRBJ2-3; v_gene: TRBV29-1
CDR3nt: TGTGCCAGCGGGTATAACGAGGGTCAGCCCCAGCATTTT; CDR3aa: CASGYNEGQPQHF; d_gene: .; abundance: .; j_gene: TRBJ1-5; v_gene: TRBV12-3/TRBV12-4
CDR3nt: TGTGCCAGCAGCCTCAGGGGTCTAGCGGGCCCTCTTTCGAACACCGGGGAGCTGTTTTTT; CDR3aa: CASSLRGLAGPLSNTGELFF; d_gene: TRBD2; abundance: .; j_gene: TRBJ2-2; v_gene: TRBV7-3
CDR3nt: TGTGCCAGCGCCCCGAGGGAAATGAACACTGAAGCTTTCTTT; CDR3aa: CASAPREMNTEAFF; d_gene: .; abundance: .; j_gene: TRBJ1-1; v_gene: TRBV5-4
CDR3nt: TGTGCCAGTAGTACGACAGCTAACTATGGCTACACCTTC; CDR3aa: CASSTTANYGYTF; d_gene: .; abundance: .; j_gene: TRBJ1-2; v_gene: TRBV19
CDR3nt: TGTGCCAGCAGTAAACTAGCGGGAGGAGAGACCCAGTACTTC; CDR3aa: CASSKLAGGETQYF; d_gene: TRBD2; abundance: few; j_gene: TRBJ2-5; v_gene: TRBV3-1/TRBV3-2
CDR3nt: TGTGCCAGTAGCTCGACAGTGGAAGAACTGTTTTTT; CDR3aa: CASSSTVEELFF; d_gene: .; abundance: .; j_gene: TRBJ1-4; v_gene: TRBV19
CDR3nt: TGCAGCGTTGGAAATGGGGGCCCCTACGAGCAGTACTTC; CDR3aa: CSVGNGGPYEQYF; d_gene: .; abundance: .; j_gene: TRBJ2-7; v_gene: TRBV29-1
CDR3nt: TGTGCCAGCAGTTTAGTCCGGGACAATGAGCAGTTCTTC; CDR3aa: CASSLVRDNEQFF; d_gene: .; abundance: .; j_gene: TRBJ2-1; v_gene: TRBV27
CDR3nt: TGTGCCAGCAGCCCCTGGACAGGGGGATGGAATGGCTACACCTTC; CDR3aa: CASSPWTGGWNGYTF; d_gene: TRBD1; abundance: .; j_gene: TRBJ1-2; v_gene: TRBV5-8
CDR3nt: TGTGCCAGCAGTCGCGGGACTAGCGGCAACAATGAGCAGTTCTTC; CDR3aa: CASSRGTSGNNEQFF; d_gene: TRBD2; abundance: few; j_gene: TRBJ2-1; v_gene: TRBV6-5
CDR3nt: TGCGCCAGCAGCCCAACAGGGGTGGAGGCTTTCTTT; CDR3aa: CASSPTGVEAFF; d_gene: TRBD1; abundance: .; j_gene: TRBJ1-1; v_gene: TRBV5-1
CDR3nt: TGTGCCAGCAGCTTGGGTGGACTACCGAACACAGATACGCAGTATTTT; CDR3aa: CASSLGGLPNTDTQYF; d_gene: .; abundance: .; j_gene: TRBJ2-3; v_gene: TRBV5-4